Listed below are T cell receptor beta chains from one sample, sequenced in a study of blood T cell repertoires in COVID-19. Clones were read by immunoSEQ multiplex PCR, and TCRdb kept only the in-frame ones, dropping some. Here the sample spans about 230,000 clones, more than 75% being singletons. The material sequenced was peripheral blood. The receptors were gathered from a man between 40 and 49 years old with acute or convalescent COVID-19. Both conserved end residues are part of each CDR3. Each record gives: D gene, J gene, V gene, clone size, CDR3 DNA, CDR3 protein. A D gene is named only where the DNA matches it firmly. Clone size is stated in some rows and not others, as once, few, many or a class when expanded.

d_gene: TRBD1
j_gene: TRBJ2-2
v_gene: TRBV9
abundance: .
CDR3nt: TGTGCCAGCAGCGCTACCAGGGGGACGAACACCGGGGAGCTGTTTTTT
CDR3aa: CASSATRGTNTGELFF

d_gene: TRBD1
j_gene: TRBJ2-3
v_gene: TRBV5-1
abundance: once
CDR3nt: TGCGCCAGCAGCTTACAGGGGGCCACAGATACGCAGTATTTT
CDR3aa: CASSLQGATDTQYF

d_gene: TRBD1
j_gene: TRBJ2-3
v_gene: TRBV4-1
abundance: .
CDR3nt: TGCGCCAGTAGCGCCAGGGACAGGGGGATAGATACGCAGTATTTT
CDR3aa: CASSARDRGIDTQYF

d_gene: TRBD1
j_gene: TRBJ1-1
v_gene: TRBV7-2
abundance: once
CDR3nt: TGTGCCAGCAGCGGAACGGGACAGATGAACACTGAAGCTTTCTTT
CDR3aa: CASSGTGQMNTEAFF

d_gene: .
j_gene: TRBJ2-7
v_gene: TRBV6-4
abundance: .
CDR3nt: TGTGCCAGCAGTCCTACCTCTTTGGGGGCCGACGAGCAGTACTTC
CDR3aa: CASSPTSLGADEQYF

d_gene: TRBD2
j_gene: TRBJ2-2
v_gene: TRBV5-4
abundance: .
CDR3nt: TGTGCCAGCAGCCGTAGAATGAGCGGGGACGGGGAGCTGTTTTTT
CDR3aa: CASSRRMSGDGELFF

d_gene: .
j_gene: TRBJ2-7
v_gene: TRBV4-2
abundance: .
CDR3nt: TGTGCCAGCAGCCCGACCGGGAACGAGCAGTACTTC
CDR3aa: CASSPTGNEQYF

d_gene: .
j_gene: TRBJ2-7
v_gene: TRBV7-3
abundance: .
CDR3nt: TGTGCCAGCAGGTTTATTCGTCAGGCAAAATCCTACGAGCAGTACTTC
CDR3aa: CASRFIRQAKSYEQYF

d_gene: TRBD1
j_gene: TRBJ2-5
v_gene: TRBV5-1
abundance: .
CDR3nt: TGCGCCAGCAGCACGGACAGGGTGGAGACCCAGTACTTC
CDR3aa: CASSTDRVETQYF

d_gene: .
j_gene: TRBJ2-1
v_gene: TRBV16
abundance: .
CDR3nt: TGTGCCAGCAGCCAATCGAGGGAATCCTACAATGAGCAGTTCTTC
CDR3aa: CASSQSRESYNEQFF

d_gene: .
j_gene: TRBJ1-3
v_gene: TRBV7-2
abundance: .
CDR3nt: TGTGCCAGCAGCCTGGGGGGGCTTCCTGGAAACACCATATATTTT
CDR3aa: CASSLGGLPGNTIYF

d_gene: .
j_gene: TRBJ1-1
v_gene: TRBV9
abundance: .
CDR3nt: TGTGCCAGCAGCGCCGGTCTAATCGACACTGAAGCTTTCTTT
CDR3aa: CASSAGLIDTEAFF

d_gene: .
j_gene: TRBJ1-1
v_gene: TRBV7-3
abundance: .
CDR3nt: TGTGCCAGCAGCTCACCAGGGGACACTGAAGCTTTCTTT
CDR3aa: CASSSPGDTEAFF

d_gene: TRBD2
j_gene: TRBJ2-3
v_gene: TRBV30
abundance: .
CDR3nt: TGTGCCTGGAGGGCCCGGGGGGGCGGGGCAGATACGCAGTATTTT
CDR3aa: CAWRARGGGADTQYF

d_gene: TRBD1
j_gene: TRBJ1-3
v_gene: TRBV4-3
abundance: .
CDR3nt: TGCGCCAGCAGCCAAGGGACAGGGGGCGCATCTGGAAACACCATATATTTT
CDR3aa: CASSQGTGGASGNTIYF

d_gene: .
j_gene: TRBJ1-1
v_gene: TRBV29-1
abundance: .
CDR3nt: TGCAGCGCTGAGGACGGACCCTTAAGGGGAGCTTTCTTT
CDR3aa: CSAEDGPLRGAFF